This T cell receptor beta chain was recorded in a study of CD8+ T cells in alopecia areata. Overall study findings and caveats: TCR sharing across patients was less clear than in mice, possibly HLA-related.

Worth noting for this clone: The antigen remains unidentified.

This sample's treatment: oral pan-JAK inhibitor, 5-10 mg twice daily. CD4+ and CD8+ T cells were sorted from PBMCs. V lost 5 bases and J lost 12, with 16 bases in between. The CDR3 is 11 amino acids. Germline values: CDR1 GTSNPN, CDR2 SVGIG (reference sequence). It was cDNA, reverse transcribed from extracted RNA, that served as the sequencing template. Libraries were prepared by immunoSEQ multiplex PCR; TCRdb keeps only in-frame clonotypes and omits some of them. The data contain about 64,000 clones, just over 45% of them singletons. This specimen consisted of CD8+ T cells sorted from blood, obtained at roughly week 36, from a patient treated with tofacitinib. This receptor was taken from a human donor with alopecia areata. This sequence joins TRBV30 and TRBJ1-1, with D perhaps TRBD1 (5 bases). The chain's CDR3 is CAWRRGLAPFF. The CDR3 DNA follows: TGTGCCTGGCGTCGGGGACTCGCTCCTTTCTTT.